What follows are 28 T cell receptor beta chains derived from one specimen sequenced in a study of blood T cell repertoires in COVID-19. The data were produced by immunoSEQ multiplex PCR, yet TCRdb's version contains in-frame clones alone and is incomplete. Counted here are around 450,000 clones, about 90% occurring once; the ten biggest clones make up 0.6% to 0.7%. The sequencing sample was made of PBMCs or T cells enriched from blood (not recorded which). These TCRs come from a man aged 18 to 30 who had recovered from COVID-19.

J is TRBJ1-1 and V is TRBV30, with 7 bases fitting TRBD1. Germline lookup yields CDR1 GTSNPN and CDR2 SVGIG (reference sequence). The CDR3 extends over 11 amino acids. V gave up 3 bases and J gave up 8 bases; unmatched junction bases: 3. The DNA of the CDR3 is TGTGCCTGGAGAGTACAGGGGGAAGCTTTCTTT. This codes for CAWRVQGEAFF.

This chain uses TRBV6-5 with TRBJ1-2, with 8 bases that match TRBD1. Germline V gene lookup returns CDR1 MNHEY and CDR2 SVGAGI. Unmatched junction bases numbered 6, after V lost 1 base and J lost 8 bases. The CDR3 runs 14 residues. CDR3 in amino acids: CASSYYQGAGGYTF. The DNA of the CDR3 is TGTGCCAGCAGTTACTATCAGGGGGCAGGGGGCTACACCTTC.

The rearrangement links TRBV19 to TRBJ2-2, with a tentative D call TRBD1 (5 bases). The germline V and J ends were trimmed by 3 bases and 7 bases, with 9 bases remaining between them. The CDR3 extends over 13 amino acids. CDR1 and CDR2 from the germline V gene are LNHDA and SQIVND (reference sequence). The CDR3 DNA reads TGTGCCAGTAGTATCTCAGGGAACGGGGAGCTGTTTTTT. Amino acid sequence: CASSISGNGELFF. Full variable domain (remainder filled in from reference TRBV19 and TRBJ2-2): DGGITQSPKYLFRKEGQNVTLSCEQNLNHDAMYWYRQDPGQGLRLIYYSQIVNDFQKGDIAEGYSVSREKKESFPLTVTSAQKNPTAFYLCASSISGNGELFFGEGSRLTVL.

The J gene is TRBJ2-7, the V gene TRBV3-1 (or the pseudogene TRBV3-2), with a weak D call TRBD2 (5 bases). This CDR3 has 13 amino acids. The germline CDR1 and CDR2 sequences are LGHDT and YNNKEL (reference sequence). V dropped 1 base and J dropped 6 bases, with 10 bases sitting between them. The CDR3 DNA reads as TGTGCCAGCAGCCAAGGACAAGGAGGCGAGCAGTACTTC. Translation gives CASSQGQGGEQYF.

The chain uses TRBV24-1 and TRBJ1-5, with 9 bases lining up with TRBD1. CDR3 length: 16 residues. The germline gives CDR1 KGHDR, CDR2 SFDVKD. J was trimmed by 1 base and V by 4 bases; bases with no gene match: 4. The chain's CDR3 is CATSEGQGGSNQPQHF. CDR3 nucleotide sequence: TGTGCCACCAGTGAGGGACAGGGTGGAAGCAATCAGCCCCAGCATTTT.

The genes are TRBV4-1 and TRBJ2-5, with 16 bases aligning to TRBD2. J gave up 7 bases and V 1 base, and 3 bases lay outside the gene matches. This CDR3 spans 16 amino acids. In germline, CDR1 is MGHRA, CDR2 YSYEKL. The DNA of the CDR3 is TGCGCCAGCAGCCAAGTCGGGACTAGCGGGAGGGGGACCCAGTACTTC. Translating it yields CASSQVGTSGRGTQYF.

This chain links TRBV30 with TRBJ1-1, with D perhaps matching TRBD1 (6 bases). V was pared by 0 bases and J by 4 bases, with 9 bases between. The length of the CDR3 is 13 residues. From germline, CDR1 is GTSNPN and CDR2 SVGIG (reference sequence). This CDR3 is CAWSVNRVTEAFF. CDR3 nucleotide sequence: TGTGCCTGGAGTGTAAACAGGGTCACTGAAGCTTTCTTT.

For the CDR3, the DNA is TGCGCCAGCAGTCAATGCCCGGGACAGGGGGCCCCTGAGGGCAATCAGCCCCAGCATTTT. Protein product: CASSQCPGQGAPEGNQPQHF. The chain combines TRBV23-1 with TRBJ1-5, with 12 bases that match TRBD1. TRBV23-1 is an ORF for which the function is uncertain. CDR3 length equals 20 residues. Trimming removed 1 base from V and 2 bases from J; junction bases left unmatched: 12.

This chain uses TRBV4-1 with TRBJ1-1; TRBD1 agrees at 9 bases. The germline V gene encodes CDR1 MGHRA and CDR2 YSYEKL. The CDR3 is 14 residues long. V lost 2 bases, J lost 8 bases, and 6 bases stayed unmatched. DNA for the CDR3: TGCGCCAGCAGCCAACCAGGACAGGGGTTGGAAGCTTTCTTT. It specifies CASSQPGQGLEAFF.

This chain connects TRBV27 to TRBJ1-1; D unresolved. From germline, CDR1 is MNHEY and CDR2 SMNVEV (reference sequence). V was pared by 5 bases and J by 7 bases, with 17 bases between. CDR3 size: 14 residues. CDR3 residues: CASSKSGIPLEAFF. The CDR3 DNA is TGTGCCAGCAGTAAATCCGGGATCCCGCTTGAAGCTTTCTTT.

This clone was recorded once. The chain has TRBV7-9 and TRBJ1-4, with D unresolved. With 4 bases removed from V and 3 bases from J, the gap between germline ends came to 3 bases. Germline V lookup: CDR1 SEHNR, CDR2 FQNEAQ (reference sequence). The CDR3 runs 12 residues. The CDR3 reads CASSSPNEKLFF. CDR3 DNA: TGTGCCAGCAGCTCTCCTAATGAAAAACTGTTTTTT.

The chain is built from TRBV11-3 and TRBJ1-1; no definite D call. V was pared by 5 bases and J by 0 bases, with 7 bases between. The CDR3 covers 13 residues. In germline, CDR1 is SGHNT, CDR2 YENEEA. CDR3 sequence reads: CASSARMNTEAFF. The CDR3 DNA sequence: TGTGCCAGCAGCGCCAGGATGAACACTGAAGCTTTCTTT.

The chain is built from TRBV5-1 and TRBJ1-1; perhaps TRBD1 as D (5 bases). V was trimmed by 5 bases and J by 11 bases, leaving 19 bases between them. This CDR3 region has 13 residues. Per the germline V gene, CDR1 is SGHRS and CDR2 is YFSETQ. The CDR3: CASRPQGAVEAFF. Here the CDR3 DNA reads TGCGCCAGCAGGCCGCAGGGTGCTGTGGAGGCTTTCTTT.

The chain recombines TRBV5-1 with TRBJ2-5; TRBD2 might be the D (6 bases). CDR3 length: 16 residues. Germline values: CDR1 SGHRS, CDR2 YFSETQ. V was shortened by 0 bases and J by 1 base, with 13 bases between the two germline ends. The CDR3 reads CASSLGSGPLQETQYF. The CDR3 DNA reads as TGCGCCAGCAGCTTGGGGAGCGGGCCCCTCCAAGAGACCCAGTACTTC.

The chain is built from TRBV10-3 and TRBJ1-6, with 7 bases fitting TRBD1. Germline-derived CDR1 and CDR2 are ENHRY and SYGVKD. Losses at the gene ends were 9 bases for V and 7 bases for J; bases not matched to a gene: 6. This CDR3 comprises 13 residues. The CDR3 sequence is CAIVRDRNSPLHF. The CDR3 DNA reads as TGTGCCATAGTCCGGGACAGAAATTCACCCCTCCACTTT.

The chain uses TRBV29-1 and TRBJ2-5, with D uncertain. Germline CDR1 reads SQVTM; CDR2 reads ANQGSEA. V lost 5 bases, J lost 2 bases, and 9 bases lay in between. There are 12 residues in the CDR3. The CDR3 sequence is CSVQGPQETQYF. The CDR3 DNA is TGCAGCGTTCAAGGGCCGCAAGAGACCCAGTACTTC.

This clone occurred a few times. The same CDR3 arises from other DNA sequences in this sample as well. V usage is TRBV5-1 and J usage is TRBJ1-1; possibly TRBD1 for D (5 bases). Germline lookup yields CDR1 SGHRS and CDR2 YFSETQ. V was trimmed by 4 bases and J by 4 bases, leaving 14 bases between them. The CDR3 totals 14 residues. CDR3 sequence (DNA): TGCGCCAGCAGCCTCGCGAGGGGAGGCACTGAAGCTTTCTTT. Protein sequence: CASSLARGGTEAFF.

The chain is built from TRBV18 and TRBJ2-1, with 9 bases that match TRBD1. The CDR3 is 13 residues long. The V gene end was trimmed by 4 bases and the J gene end by 8 bases; junction bases not matched to a gene: 3. Looked up from germline, CDR1 is KGHSH and CDR2 is LQKENI. In DNA form, the CDR3 reads TGTGCCAGCTCACAAGACAGGGGGTATGAGCAGTTCTTC. Its protein product is CASSQDRGYEQFF.

This rearrangement joins TRBV19 to TRBJ2-7; the D gene is possibly TRBD1 (6 bases). Deletions cut 5 bases from V and 3 bases from J, with 11 bases between. The CDR3 sequence is 13 residues long. The germline CDR1 and CDR2 sequences are LNHDA and SQIVND (reference sequence). The CDR3 DNA reads TGTGCCAGTAGTCGGACAGAGGACTACGAGCAGTACTTC. Amino acid sequence: CASSRTEDYEQYF.

This chain uses TRBV20-1 with TRBJ2-5; 14 bases are a match to TRBD2. J gave up 5 bases and V 3 bases, and 14 bases lay outside the gene matches. This CDR3 is built from 18 residues. Germline-derived CDR1 and CDR2 are DFQATT and SNEGSKA (reference sequence). The CDR3 nucleotides are TGCAGTGCTAGTAGAGGGGGCCCGGGACTAGCGGGGGCGGAGACCCAGTACTTC. Protein: CSASRGGPGLAGAETQYF.

This rearrangement joins TRBV28 to TRBJ1-3, with 10 bases that match TRBD1. Looked up from germline, CDR1 is MDHEN and CDR2 is SYDVKM. Unmatched junction bases numbered 6, after V lost 3 bases and J lost 4 bases. This CDR3 region has 16 residues. The CDR3 loop reads CASSLGDRGGGNTIYF. CDR3 DNA sequence: TGTGCCAGCAGTTTGGGGGACAGGGGTGGAGGAAACACCATATATTTT.

This chain links TRBV5-1 with TRBJ1-1; unclear D gene. The CDR3 is 15 amino acids. The V and J ends lost 2 bases and 0 bases respectively, with 11 bases between them. CDR1 is SGHRS, CDR2 YFSETQ, per germline. CDR3 amino acids: CASSFGSSMNTEAFF. The DNA for the CDR3 is TGCGCCAGCAGCTTCGGGAGCAGCATGAACACTGAAGCTTTCTTT. The full variable domain, completed using reference TRBV5-1 and TRBJ1-1, is KAGVTQTPRYLIKTRGQQVTLSCSPISGHRSVSWYQQTPGQGLQFLFEYFSETQRNKGNFPGRFSGRQFSNSRSEMNVSTLELGDSALYLCASSFGSSMNTEAFFGQGTRLTVV.

The chain recombines TRBV28 with TRBJ1-2, with D unresolved. This CDR3 is 14 amino acids long. Germline V gene data show CDR1 as MDHEN and CDR2 as SYDVKM. Trimming left V 4 bases short and J 3 bases short, with 12 bases between. The CDR3 protein is CASSSANLDYGYTF. The CDR3 coding sequence is TGTGCCAGCAGTTCCGCTAACCTAGACTATGGCTACACCTTC.

The V call is TRBV12-3 or TRBV12-4, the J call TRBJ1-1, with TRBD1 as a possible D gene (5 bases). Between the trimmed V and J ends, which lost 5 bases and 1 base, there was a span of 8 bases. This CDR3 is built from 13 residues. CDR3 sequence: CASSGHKNTEAFF. The CDR3 DNA follows: TGTGCCAGCAGTGGACACAAGAACACTGAAGCTTTCTTT.

The chain joins TRBV3-1 (or the pseudogene TRBV3-2) to TRBJ1-5; tentatively, D is TRBD1 (5 bases). This CDR3 is 17 amino acids long. Germline lookup yields CDR1 LGHDT and CDR2 YNNKEL (reference sequence). Trimming cost V 0 bases and J 5 bases, with 17 bases left between them. The CDR3 sequence is CASSQDRYRGLDQPQHF. The CDR3, as DNA: TGTGCCAGCAGCCAAGATCGTTATAGGGGATTGGATCAGCCCCAGCATTTT.

The chain recombines TRBV6-5 with TRBJ1-1; no reliable D call. Germline CDR1 is MNHEY and CDR2 is SVGAGI. The CDR3 extends over 14 amino acids. V was clipped by 7 bases and J by 7 bases, with 19 bases between them. The CDR3 coding sequence is TGTGCCAGCACCACCTCGGGGTCTTGGGATGAAGCTTTCTTT. It codes for CASTTSGSWDEAFF.

The rearrangement joins TRBV5-1 to TRBJ2-2; D possibly corresponds to TRBD1 (5 bases). CDR3 length equals 16 residues. CDR1 is SGHRS, CDR2 YFSETQ, per germline. Trimming took 4 bases from V and 4 from J, leaving 17 bases between them. The CDR3 protein is CASSLGVVRSTGELFF. CDR3 DNA sequence: TGCGCCAGCAGCCTAGGGGTAGTAAGGTCCACCGGGGAGCTGTTTTTT.

Here the CDR3 DNA reads TGCGCCAGCAGTCTCCTCGGGACAGGGGAGCTGTTTTTT. Translating it yields CASSLLGTGELFF. V gene TRBV5-1 combines with J gene TRBJ2-2, with a tentative D call TRBD1 (6 bases). Germline V CDR1 and CDR2: SGHRS, YFSETQ. The CDR3 covers 13 residues. The V gene lost 5 bases and the J gene lost 8 bases, with 13 bases spanning the gap.